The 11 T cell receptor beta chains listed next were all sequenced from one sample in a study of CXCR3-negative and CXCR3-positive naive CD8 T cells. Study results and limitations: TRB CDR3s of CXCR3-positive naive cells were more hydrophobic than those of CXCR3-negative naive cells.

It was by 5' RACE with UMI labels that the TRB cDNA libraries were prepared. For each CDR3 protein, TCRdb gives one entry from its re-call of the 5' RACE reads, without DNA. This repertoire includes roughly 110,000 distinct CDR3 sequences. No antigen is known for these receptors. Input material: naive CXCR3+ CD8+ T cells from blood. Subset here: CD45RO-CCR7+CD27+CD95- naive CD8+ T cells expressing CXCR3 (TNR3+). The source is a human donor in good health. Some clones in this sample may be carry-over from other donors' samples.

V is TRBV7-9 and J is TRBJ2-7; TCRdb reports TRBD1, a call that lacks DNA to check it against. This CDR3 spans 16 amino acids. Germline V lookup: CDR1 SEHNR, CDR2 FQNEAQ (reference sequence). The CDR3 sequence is CASSSTRGAPVHEQYF.

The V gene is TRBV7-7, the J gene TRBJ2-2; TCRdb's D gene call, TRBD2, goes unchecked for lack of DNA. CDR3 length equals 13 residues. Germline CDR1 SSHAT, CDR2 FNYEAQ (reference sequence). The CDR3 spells CASHPPGPGELFF.

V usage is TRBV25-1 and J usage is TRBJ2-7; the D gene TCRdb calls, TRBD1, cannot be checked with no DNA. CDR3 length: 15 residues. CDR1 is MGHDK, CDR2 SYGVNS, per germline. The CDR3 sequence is CASSDSQGLPYEQYF.

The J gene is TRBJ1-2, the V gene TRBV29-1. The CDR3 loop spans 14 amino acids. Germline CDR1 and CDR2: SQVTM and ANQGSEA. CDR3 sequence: CSVEDTLINYGYTF.

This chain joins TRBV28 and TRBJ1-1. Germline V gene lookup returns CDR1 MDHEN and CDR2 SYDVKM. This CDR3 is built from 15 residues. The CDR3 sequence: CASSFLAAGDTEAFF. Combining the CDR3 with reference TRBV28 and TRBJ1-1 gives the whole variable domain DVKVTQSSRYLVKRTGEKVFLECVQDMDHENMFWYRQDPGLGLRLIYFSYDVKMKEKGDIPEGYSVSREKKERFSLILESASTNQTSMYLCASSFLAAGDTEAFFGQGTRLTVV.

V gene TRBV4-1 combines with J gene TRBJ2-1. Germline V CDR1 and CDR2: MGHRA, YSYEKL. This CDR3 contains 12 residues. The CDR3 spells CASSPLDNEQFF.

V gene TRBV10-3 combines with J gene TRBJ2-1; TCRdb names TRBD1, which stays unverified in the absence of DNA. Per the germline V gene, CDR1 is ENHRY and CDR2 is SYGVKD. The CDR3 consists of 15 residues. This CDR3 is CAIKGTGGDYNEQFF.

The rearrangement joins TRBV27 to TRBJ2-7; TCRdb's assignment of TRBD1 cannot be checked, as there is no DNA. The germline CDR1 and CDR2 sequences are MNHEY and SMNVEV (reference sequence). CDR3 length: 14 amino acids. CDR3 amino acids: CASSFGGQSYEQYF.

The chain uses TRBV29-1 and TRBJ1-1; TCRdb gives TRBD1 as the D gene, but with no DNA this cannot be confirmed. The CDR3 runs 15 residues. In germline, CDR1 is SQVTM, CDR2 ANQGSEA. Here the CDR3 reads CSVVGVPQMNTEAFF.

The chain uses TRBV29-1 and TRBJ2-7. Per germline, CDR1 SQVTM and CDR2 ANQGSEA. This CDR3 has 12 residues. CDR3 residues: CSVEATSYEQYF.

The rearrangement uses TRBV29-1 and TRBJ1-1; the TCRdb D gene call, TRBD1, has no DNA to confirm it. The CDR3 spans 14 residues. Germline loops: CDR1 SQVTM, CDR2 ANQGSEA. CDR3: CSVDPGTGNTEAFF.